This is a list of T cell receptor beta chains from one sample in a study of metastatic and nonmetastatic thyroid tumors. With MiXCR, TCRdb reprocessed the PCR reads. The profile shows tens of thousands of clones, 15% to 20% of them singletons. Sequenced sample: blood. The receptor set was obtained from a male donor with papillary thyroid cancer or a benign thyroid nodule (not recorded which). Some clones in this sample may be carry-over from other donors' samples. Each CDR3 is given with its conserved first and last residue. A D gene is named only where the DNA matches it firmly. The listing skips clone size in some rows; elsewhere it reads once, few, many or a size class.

TGTGCCAGCAGACCGGGACAGGGGGACCATTCCTACGAGCAGTACTTC,CASRPGQGDHSYEQYF,TRBJ2-7,TRBD1,TRBV6-1,medium-sized
TGTGCCAGCATTGAGGGGGGACTAGTCCTAGATACGCAGTATTTT,CASIEGGLVLDTQYF,TRBJ2-3,TRBD2,TRBV6-1,few
TGTGCCAGCAGTGAATGGGGCCTAGCGGGGGACCAAGAGACCCAGTACTTC,CASSEWGLAGDQETQYF,TRBJ2-5,TRBD2,TRBV6-1,many
TGTGCCAGCAGTCAAAATAGACAGGGGCCGGGCAGAGAGACCCAGTACTTC,CASSQNRQGPGRETQYF,TRBJ2-5,TRBD1,TRBV7-9,many
TGTGCCAGCAGCTTGTCGCCCCTCCGGGAGCAGTACTTC,CASSLSPLREQYF,TRBJ2-7,NA,TRBV5-6,few
TGTGCCAGCAGTGGCGCGGGGGGGAGCACAGATACGCAGTATTTT,CASSGAGGSTDTQYF,TRBJ2-3,TRBD2,TRBV6-4,many
TGTGCCAGCAGCTTAGCTCGCATCGGCAGGGGAATGCAGAACACTGAAGCTTTCTTT,CASSLARIGRGMQNTEAFF,TRBJ1-1,NA,TRBV7-9,many
TGTGCCATCAGAGACAGCGGAGCTAGCACAGATACGCAGTATTTT,CAIRDSGASTDTQYF,TRBJ2-3,NA,TRBV10-3,many
TGTGCCAGCAGTGGGGGGAATGAGCAGTTCTTC,CASSGGNEQFF,TRBJ2-1,NA,TRBV25-1,many
TGTGCCAGCATGGCAGGTCCGGATGAAAAACTGTTTTTT,CASMAGPDEKLFF,TRBJ1-4,NA,TRBV6-9,many
TGCAGTGCTAGAGAACTAGCGGGGGGGCTCTACGAGCAGTACTTC,CSARELAGGLYEQYF,TRBJ2-7,TRBD2,TRBV20-1,NA
TGTGCCAGCAGTCCCAGCGGTATCCTTGATGGGACCCAGTACTTC,CASSPSGILDGTQYF,TRBJ2-5,NA,TRBV12-3/TRBV12-4,NA
TGTGCCAGCAGCCCAGAAGGCCTGCGCTATGGCTACACCTTC,CASSPEGLRYGYTF,TRBJ1-2,NA,TRBV9,many
TGTGCCAGCAGTTCCGGACAGACTAACTATGGCTACACCTTC,CASSSGQTNYGYTF,TRBJ1-2,NA,TRBV28,medium-sized
TGCAGTGCTAGAGATATGGCAATGGGGGGGCGCGGTTCTGAAGCTTTCTTT,CSARDMAMGGRGSEAFF,TRBJ1-1,NA,TRBV20-1,many
TGTGCCATCAGTGGGGAGGGCCTTAGCACAGATACGCAGTATTTT,CAISGEGLSTDTQYF,TRBJ2-3,TRBD2,TRBV10-3,many
TGTGCCAGCAGCGAGACTAGCGGGAAGAGGAGAGACAATGAGCAGTTCTTC,CASSETSGKRRDNEQFF,TRBJ2-1,TRBD2,TRBV11-1,once
TGTGCCAGCCTAGCCGCTGACCGGGAGACCCAGTACTTC,CASLAADRETQYF,TRBJ2-5,NA,TRBV6-1,NA
TGTGCCAGCAGTGAGGGACAGGGGGCAGATACGCAGTATTTT,CASSEGQGADTQYF,TRBJ2-3,TRBD1,TRBV6-4,many
TGTGCCAGCAGTGACTCGAGCGAAAACACTGAAGCTTTCTTT,CASSDSSENTEAFF,TRBJ1-1,NA,TRBV6-4,many
TGTGCCAGCAGCTTTACCCTAGCGGGAGGGGGGGATACGCAGTATTTT,CASSFTLAGGGDTQYF,TRBJ2-3,TRBD2,TRBV11-2,many
TGCGCCAGCAGCAAAACCGGGACCAGCACAGATACGCAGTATTTT,CASSKTGTSTDTQYF,TRBJ2-3,NA,TRBV5-1,many
TGTGCCATCAGTGGTGAACAGGTGTACACTGAAGCTTTCTTT,CAISGEQVYTEAFF,TRBJ1-1,NA,TRBV10-3,many
TGTGCCAGCAGTTTATCAGGGGACCTACCCTACAAGCAGTACTTC,CASSLSGDLPYKQYF,TRBJ2-7,NA,TRBV27,few
TGTGCCAGCAGCTTAGAAGGGGCCGAAGCTTTCTTT,CASSLEGAEAFF,TRBJ1-1,NA,TRBV7-9,many
TGTGCCAGCAGCTTAGGAGGGGGGACTCCTGAAGCTTTCTTT,CASSLGGGTPEAFF,TRBJ1-1,NA,TRBV7-9,many
TGTGCCAGCAGCCAAGATCCAGGACCTGGACAGTACTTC,CASSQDPGPGQYF,TRBJ2-7,NA,TRBV14,NA
TGTGCCAGCAGCTCTAACAGGGGTCGGGACACTGAAGCTTTCTTT,CASSSNRGRDTEAFF,TRBJ1-1,TRBD1,TRBV11-2,few
TGCAGTGCTAAGGGGACTAGCGGTTTGAACACCGGGGAGCTGTTTTTT,CSAKGTSGLNTGELFF,TRBJ2-2,TRBD2,TRBV20-1,many
TGTGCCAGCAGCCAAGATCCAGGTAGCTACGAGCAGTACTTC,CASSQDPGSYEQYF,TRBJ2-7,NA,TRBV3-1,many
TGTGCCAGCAGCGCTGTCAGCGGGACAGGGGGAGTAGAGACCCAGTACTTC,CASSAVSGTGGVETQYF,TRBJ2-5,TRBD1,TRBV9,many
TGTGCCAGCAGCGGGACTGTGAACACTGAAGCTTTCTTT,CASSGTVNTEAFF,TRBJ1-1,NA,TRBV5-5,many
TGCGCCAGCAGCCCACTAGCGGGAGGGCCAGGGGATACGCAGTATTTT,CASSPLAGGPGDTQYF,TRBJ2-3,TRBD2,TRBV5-1,NA
TGTGCCAGCACCCGGGGGGTCGGGATAGAGACCCAGTACTTC,CASTRGVGIETQYF,TRBJ2-5,TRBD2,TRBV11-3,many
TGTGCCAGCAGCCCGGGGACTAGCGGGGGGGTGAGGGCAGATACGCAGTATTTT,CASSPGTSGGVRADTQYF,TRBJ2-3,TRBD2,TRBV11-2,NA
TGCAGTGCTAGAGAGAGGTGGGAGACCCAGTACTTC,CSARERWETQYF,TRBJ2-5,NA,TRBV20-1,NA
TGTGTCAGTAGTATAGGGGGACCTAACACTGAAGCTTTCTTT,CVSSIGGPNTEAFF,TRBJ1-1,NA,TRBV19,NA
TGCGCCAGCAGGATTTCCCCGGGACAGGGGTATTCACCCCTCCACTTT,CASRISPGQGYSPLHF,TRBJ1-6,TRBD1,TRBV5-1,many
TGTGCCAGCAGCTCCTTCCGGGACGCTACCGGCGAGCAGTACTTC,CASSSFRDATGEQYF,TRBJ2-7,NA,TRBV7-9,many
TGCAGTGCTAGGGACAGGGTTGAGTACGATCGGTACTTC,CSARDRVEYDRYF,TRBJ2-7,TRBD1,TRBV20-1,NA
TGCGCCAGCAGCTCATTTGTGGGGAGGGGGATTAGCCGTAGGACTACAGATACGCAGTATTTT,CASSSFVGRGISRRTTDTQYF,TRBJ2-3,NA,TRBV5-1,few
TGTGCCAGCAATAGGGCAGGATCAGAGAGATATGGCTACACCTTC,CASNRAGSERYGYTF,TRBJ1-2,NA,TRBV6-1,NA
TGTGCCAGCAGCTTGAGCGGACAGGGTTCTGGGGACACTGAAGCTTTCTTT,CASSLSGQGSGDTEAFF,TRBJ1-1,TRBD1,TRBV5-4,many
TGTGCCAGCAGTTACCAACTAACAGATACGCAGTATTTT,CASSYQLTDTQYF,TRBJ2-3,NA,TRBV27,few
TGTGCCAGCAGCTATTATGGCGTTACAGATACGCAGTATTTT,CASSYYGVTDTQYF,TRBJ2-3,NA,TRBV11-3,many
TGTGCCAGCTCACCATCCGGGACAGGAGATATGACCCAGTACTTC,CASSPSGTGDMTQYF,TRBJ2-5,TRBD1,TRBV18,NA
TGCAGTGCTAGAGATCAGGGCAAGAGGGCAACTAATGAAAAACTGTTTTTT,CSARDQGKRATNEKLFF,TRBJ1-4,NA,TRBV20-1,many
TGTGCCTGGAGTGGGGGCACTAATGAAAAACTGTTTTTT,CAWSGGTNEKLFF,TRBJ1-4,NA,TRBV30,NA
TGCAGTGCTAGAAACTGGGAATTGGTCTCCTACGAGCAGTACTTC,CSARNWELVSYEQYF,TRBJ2-7,NA,TRBV20-1,once
TGTGCCACCTGCCGCCGACTAGCGGGAGTTGGAGATACGCAGTATTTT,CATCRRLAGVGDTQYF,TRBJ2-3,TRBD2,TRBV5-6,many
TGCGCCAGCAGTGAGTCGTCAGGTTTTGCCTACGAGCAGTACTTC,CASSESSGFAYEQYF,TRBJ2-7,NA,TRBV10-1,NA
TGTGCCAGCTCACCACCAGGAGTCTCCTACGAGCAGTACTTC,CASSPPGVSYEQYF,TRBJ2-7,NA,TRBV18,many
TGTGCCAGCAGCTTATACCCCGGGGAGCTGTTTTTT,CASSLYPGELFF,TRBJ2-2,NA,TRBV5-6,NA